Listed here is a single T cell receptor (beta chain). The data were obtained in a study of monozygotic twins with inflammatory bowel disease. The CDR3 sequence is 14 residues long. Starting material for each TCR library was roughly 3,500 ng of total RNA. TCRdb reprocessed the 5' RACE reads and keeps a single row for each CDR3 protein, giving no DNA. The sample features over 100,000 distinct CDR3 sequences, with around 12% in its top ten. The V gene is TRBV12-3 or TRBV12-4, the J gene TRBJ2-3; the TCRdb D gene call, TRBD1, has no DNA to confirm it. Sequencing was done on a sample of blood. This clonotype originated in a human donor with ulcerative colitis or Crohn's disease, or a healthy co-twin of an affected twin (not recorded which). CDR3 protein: CASSLMAGSDTQYF.